Listed below are T cell receptor beta chains from one sample, sequenced in a study of radiation and T cells in renal cell carcinoma. Data came from immunoSEQ multiplex PCR; TCRdb stores just in-frame clones and leaves some out. The data hold about 150,000 clones, with approximately 90% observed a single time. This material consisted of blood, taken from a patient whose treatment included radiotherapy and nephrectomy. All receptors derive from a woman aged 45-59 years with renal cell carcinoma. CDR3s include the opening cysteine and the closing phenylalanine or tryptophan. The D gene is left open where the match is weak. Clone size is shown for a subset of rows, as once, few, many or a class of expanded clone.

j_call clone_size v_call d_call cdr3_nt cdr3_aa
TRBJ1-2 . TRBV4-3 . TGCGCCAGCAGCCAAGGGGCCGGGACCGTGGAGGGCTACACCTTC CASSQGAGTVEGYTF
TRBJ1-1 . TRBV9 . TGTGCCAGCAGCGGGCGGGACTGGAACACTGAAGCTTTCTTT CASSGRDWNTEAFF
TRBJ1-2 once TRBV6-1 . TGTGCCAGCAACGGATATAACTATGGCTACACCTTC CASNGYNYGYTF
TRBJ1-1 . TRBV19 . TGTGCCACCCGAGACTGGGGGGCGGCGAACACTGAAGCTTTCTTT CATRDWGAANTEAFF
TRBJ1-6 . TRBV6-1 TRBD1 TGTGCCAGCAGTAGGGACAGCGACGTTAATTCACCCCTCCACTTT CASSRDSDVNSPLHF
TRBJ2-1 . TRBV6-5 . TGTGCCAGCAGGCCGTTGTTCGCTTACAATGAGCAGTTCTTC CASRPLFAYNEQFF
TRBJ2-3 . TRBV10-1 . TGCGCCAGCCGACGAGGACAAGATACGCAGTATTTT CASRRGQDTQYF
TRBJ1-1 . TRBV7-8 TRBD1 TGTGCCAGCAGCTTATCCCCCGGGACAGTAGTGAACACTGAAGCTTTCTTT CASSLSPGTVVNTEAFF
TRBJ1-1 . TRBV7-9 . TGTGCCAGCAGCTCGGGCAGGGGGAACACTGAAGCTTTCTTT CASSSGRGNTEAFF
TRBJ2-3 once TRBV5-1 TRBD2 TGCGCCAGCAGCTTGGAGGGACTAGCGGGGATGGGTGGGGATACGCAGTATTTT CASSLEGLAGMGGDTQYF
TRBJ1-5 . TRBV2 . TGTGCCAGCACCCAAGGGAGGGACCAGCCCCAGCATTTT CASTQGRDQPQHF
TRBJ1-4 . TRBV5-1 . TGCGCCAGCAGCGTTAATCTTAGGGTCCCTCGAGATGAAAAACTGTTTTTT CASSVNLRVPRDEKLFF
TRBJ2-1 . TRBV19 . TGTGCCAGTAGTATGGGGCGCTCCTACAATGAGCAGTTCTTC CASSMGRSYNEQFF
TRBJ1-2 . TRBV10-2 TRBD1 TGCGCCAGCAGCTTCCGGGACAGGAGAGCCAACTATGGCTACACCTTC CASSFRDRRANYGYTF
TRBJ1-1 . TRBV6-5 TRBD1 TGTGCCAGCAGTAGACAGGGGAACACTGAAGCTTTCTTT CASSRQGNTEAFF
TRBJ1-5 . TRBV30 . TGTGCCTGGAGTTCTCGAGGGGCGCGGGTTCAGCCCCAGCATTTT CAWSSRGARVQPQHF
TRBJ2-3 . TRBV6-1 TRBD1 TGTGCCAGCAGTGAATTGGGGACAGGGCTCACAGATACGCAGTATTTT CASSELGTGLTDTQYF
TRBJ2-1 . TRBV5-1 . TGCGCCAGCAGCTTGCGGACAGGGAGGGTAGGATTGAATGAGCAGTTCTTC CASSLRTGRVGLNEQFF
TRBJ2-3 . TRBV7-9 . TGTGCCAGCAGCTTAAGGGCGGCACTCACAGATACGCAGTATTTT CASSLRAALTDTQYF
TRBJ1-5 . TRBV6-5 TRBD1 TGTGCCAGCAGTTCCGAAGGGACAGTTAGCAATCAGCCCCAGCATTTT CASSSEGTVSNQPQHF
TRBJ1-1 . TRBV7-2 TRBD1 TGTGCCAGCAGCGCTGGACAGGTGAACACTGAAGCTTTCTTT CASSAGQVNTEAFF
TRBJ2-3 . TRBV6-4 TRBD1 TGTGCCAGCAGAGTCCCGGGACAGGGTTGGGCAGATACGCAGTATTTT CASRVPGQGWADTQYF
TRBJ1-2 . TRBV18 TRBD1 TGTGCCAGCTCACTCGGGACAGGGGGATCTAACTATGGCTACACCTTC CASSLGTGGSNYGYTF
TRBJ1-1 . TRBV28 . TGTGCCATCTCGTCGCCAACCAAAGCTTTCTTT CAISSPTKAFF
TRBJ2-5 . TRBV19 . TGTGCCAGTAGGGGACTCGGGGGTCGGGGTGGAGAGACCCAGTACTTC CASRGLGGRGGETQYF
TRBJ1-6 . TRBV5-6 . TGTGCCAGCAGACAAGGGACGGCGAACCGCTATTCACCCCTCCACTTT CASRQGTANRYSPLHF
TRBJ1-6 few TRBV7-3 . TGTGCCAGCAGCCGAAGTAGCTCCTATAATTCACCCCTCCACTTT CASSRSSSYNSPLHF
TRBJ1-1 . TRBV29-1 . TGCAGCGTTAAGACGACAGCCAGGCCCGCTGAAGCTTTCTTT CSVKTTARPAEAFF
TRBJ2-2 . TRBV12-5 . TGTGCTAGTGGCAACACGGGCACCGGGGAGCTGTTTTTT CASGNTGTGELFF